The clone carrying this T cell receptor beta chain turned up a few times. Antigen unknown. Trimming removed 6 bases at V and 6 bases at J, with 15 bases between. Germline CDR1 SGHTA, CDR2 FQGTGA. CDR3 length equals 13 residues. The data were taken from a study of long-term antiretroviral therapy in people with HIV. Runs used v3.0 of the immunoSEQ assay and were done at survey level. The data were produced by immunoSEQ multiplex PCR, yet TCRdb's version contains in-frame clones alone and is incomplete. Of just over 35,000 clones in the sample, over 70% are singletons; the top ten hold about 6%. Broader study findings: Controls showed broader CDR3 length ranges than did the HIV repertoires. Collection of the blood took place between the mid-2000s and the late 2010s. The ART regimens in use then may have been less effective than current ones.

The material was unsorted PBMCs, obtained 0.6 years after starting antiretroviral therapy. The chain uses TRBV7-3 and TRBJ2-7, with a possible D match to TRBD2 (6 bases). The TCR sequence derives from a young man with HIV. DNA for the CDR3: TGTGCCAGCAGGGCGACCGGGGGAACCGAGCAGTACTTC. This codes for CASRATGGTEQYF.